This T cell receptor beta chain was recovered during a study of T-cell memory formation after mild COVID-19 (dated by TCRdb to about 2021). Looking at the study overall: Most TCR sequence clusters were specific to one of the two donors. Longitudinal TCRalpha and TCRbeta repertoire sequencing tracked T-cell clones expanding and contracting after mild COVID-19 in a couple of donors. Two young, previously healthy adult volunteers made up the cohort, one male and one female. Results the study describes overall, beyond this receptor: Contracting CD4+ clones were found mainly in CM and EM memory subsets, while CD8+ clones were enriched in EMRA. The study included only a couple of mild cases, and larger cohorts that include severe cases with pre-infection samples were judged to be necessary. From day 15 to 85, contracting clones showed balanced CD4/CD8 phenotypes, whereas a second wave of clones that expanded from day 15 to 37 leaned towards CD4+. Whether the second-wave clones peaking on day 37 were SARS-CoV-2 specific was not confirmed. Some responding clones were detected in pre-infection memory, suggesting pre-existing cross-reactive memory T cells joined the SARS-CoV-2 response.

Ficoll-Paque density gradient centrifugation was used to isolate PBMCs. This sample was sequenced with an Illumina NovaSeq 6000. TCRalpha and TCRbeta cDNA libraries were built by 5'RACE with constant-segment primers, adding sample barcodes and unique molecular identifiers. RNA was extracted from every sample with Trizol reagent. Library amplification was performed in two PCR steps, and a second sample barcode and Illumina TruSeq adapters were introduced in the second step. Sequencing of the libraries was done on an Illumina NovaSeq, producing 2 x 150 bp paired-end reads. From the authors' description of their analysis: With migec v1.2.7, reads were demultiplexed and then collapsed into UMI-guided consensus sequences. Using mixcr v2.1.11, UMI consensuses were aligned to TRA and TRB V and J templates and then assembled into clonotypes. Clonotypes were classified as expanded or contracted when called significant by both edgeR and NoisET, with noise models trained on biological replicates. For edgeR calls, the thresholds were a false discovery rate-adjusted p below 0.01 and a log2 fold-change of 1. As an exploratory analysis of dynamics, max-normalized trajectories of the 1000 most abundant clonotypes were examined with PCA combined with hierarchical clustering. Separately sequenced CD4+ and CD8+ repertoires were used to assign a CD4 or CD8 phenotype to each responding clone. TCRdb ran its own pipeline on the public reads, namely fastp trimming at Q25 and MiXCR clone calling, and kept in-frame beta chains. For every CDR3 protein sequence, its rows merge into one entry that carries the most common genes and DNA. The V and J calls were determined by TCRdb, not by the authors. Counted in this sample were 200,000 to 250,000 distinct CDR3 sequences; 9.5% to 10% of them appeared once. 3% to 4% of the sample rests with the top ten.

The cysteine opens and the phenylalanine closes a CDR3 of 13 amino acids. Only the CDR3 part of the read is kept: 39 bases, read in frame from the first base. Trimming accounts for 7 bases at V and 7 bases at J, while the number of junction bases matched to no gene is 4. The germline V gene supplies CDR1 SGHVS and CDR2 FQNEAQ. Comments on this clonotype: The specificity of this receptor is unknown. One base away there is no much larger clone; base qualities are not given.

In this chain, TRBV7-8 is recombined with TRBJ1-4, with 9 middle bases fitting TRBD1. Sequences were obtained from PBMCs or a T cell subset sorted from them (not recorded which). The receptor was derived from a man between 18 and 29 years old who had mild COVID-19 (a few samples of this study predate the infection). The sample titles of this study are shuffled in the database, so cell type and time point are left out; the donor was told from shared clones. CDR3 region: CASTRDRAEKLFF. The sequence in DNA is TGTGCCAGCACCCGGGACAGGGCTGAAAAACTGTTTTTT.